A selection of T cell receptor beta chains follows, all from one sample in a study of T-cell memory formation after mild COVID-19. TCRdb redid the calling of the 5' RACE reads with MiXCR, one entry per CDR3 protein. The data hold around 390,000 distinct CDR3 sequences, with approximately 15% observed a single time. The sequencing sample was made of PBMCs or a T cell subset sorted from them (not recorded which). These receptor sequences come from a man in his late teens or twenties who had mild COVID-19 (a few samples of this study predate the infection). Cell type and time point are not known. Both conserved end residues are part of each CDR3. A D gene is named only where the DNA matches it firmly. Clone size is not always given. Where it is, it says once, few, many or a class for expanded clones.

clone size,V gene,D gene,J gene,CDR3 length,CDR3 DNA,CDR3 protein
many,TRBV20-1,TRBD1,TRBJ1-2,13,TGCAGTGCTTCCAAGGACAGGAACTATGGCTACACCTTC,CSASKDRNYGYTF
-,TRBV20-1,TRBD2,TRBJ2-5,18,TGCAGTGCCATCTACTTTCGCGGGGGGCCCCTAGGGGAAGAGACCCAGTACTTC,CSAIYFRGGPLGEETQYF
-,TRBV7-9,-,TRBJ2-3,15,TGTGCCAGCAGCTTATTTGGCATCTTAACAGATACGCAGTATTTT,CASSLFGILTDTQYF
-,TRBV7-9,-,TRBJ1-2,12,TGTGCCAGCAGCTTAGTTCCGGTTGGCTACACCTTC,CASSLVPVGYTF
few,TRBV12-3/TRBV12-4,TRBD1,TRBJ1-2,15,TGTGCCAGCAGTTTCCCAGGGGGCCGAACCTATGGCTACACCTTC,CASSFPGGRTYGYTF
-,TRBV5-1,-,TRBJ2-5,16,TGCGCCAGCAGCCCCGGGCTAGCGAGGGGTCAAGAGACCCAGTACTTC,CASSPGLARGQETQYF
few,TRBV15,-,TRBJ1-6,16,TGTGCCACCAGCAGGGGCCGGACGGGCGGGGGTTCACCCCTCCACTTT,CATSRGRTGGGSPLHF
few,TRBV20-1,-,TRBJ1-1,13,TGCAGTGCTAGACGGCAGCCTAACACTGAAGCTTTCTTT,CSARRQPNTEAFF
-,TRBV7-9,-,TRBJ1-2,19,TGTGCCAGCAGCTTAGCGCGGGGTTTAAGGTCTATTGGAGCCTATGGCTACACCTTC,CASSLARGLRSIGAYGYTF
few,TRBV6-2/TRBV6-3,-,TRBJ2-5,13,TGTGCCAGCAGGGAGACAGTCCGAGAGACCCAGTACTTC,CASRETVRETQYF
-,TRBV6-6,TRBD1,TRBJ2-5,14,TGTGCCAGCAGTTCCCAGGGGGCTGAAGAGACCCAGTACTTC,CASSSQGAEETQYF
-,TRBV5-1,-,TRBJ2-1,14,TGCGCCAGCAGCTTGGTAGGGACAACCAATGAGCAGTTCTTC,CASSLVGTTNEQFF
few,TRBV3-1,-,TRBJ1-6,14,TGTGCCAGCAGCCAAGACGGGGGGCTTTCACCCCTCCACTTT,CASSQDGGLSPLHF
few,TRBV7-4,-,TRBJ1-1,15,TGTGCCAGCAGCTTTACCAGGGGATTGAACACTGAAGCTTTCTTT,CASSFTRGLNTEAFF
-,TRBV6-6,-,TRBJ2-5,16,TGTGCCAGCAGCCCTTGGACGGGGGCCGACGAAGAGACCCAGTACTTC,CASSPWTGADEETQYF
few,TRBV11-2,-,TRBJ2-3,15,TGTGCCAGCAGTGGAGACAGGTTTCGCACAGATACGCAGTATTTT,CASSGDRFRTDTQYF
many,TRBV15,-,TRBJ1-5,14,TGTGCCACCAGCAGAGATGCGGTATCCCAGCCCCAGCATTTT,CATSRDAVSQPQHF
few,TRBV5-1,-,TRBJ1-6,14,TGCGCCAGCAGCTTGGACGGGGGGGATTCACCCCTCCACTTT,CASSLDGGDSPLHF
-,TRBV6-5,TRBD1,TRBJ2-7,14,TGTGCCAGCTACTATCGGGACAGATACGGCGAGCAGTACTTC,CASYYRDRYGEQYF
many,TRBV20-1,-,TRBJ1-1,11,TGCAGTGCCCGTTGGTCCACTGAAGCTTTCTTT,CSARWSTEAFF
-,TRBV11-2,TRBD2,TRBJ2-5,15,TGTGCCAGCAGAAAAACTAGCGGGGGACAAGAGACCCAGTACTTC,CASRKTSGGQETQYF
once,TRBV6-5,-,TRBJ1-6,15,TGTGCCAGCAGCACGGAGGGGATAGGGGGAACACCCCTCCACTTT,CASSTEGIGGTPLHF
many,TRBV4-3,TRBD2,TRBJ2-2,16,TGCGCCAGCAGCGTACTAGCGGGGGCCGACACCGGGGAGCTGTTTTTT,CASSVLAGADTGELFF
-,TRBV7-2,-,TRBJ2-3,14,TGTGCCAGCAGCATAGGGACCAACGTCGATACGCAGTATTTT,CASSIGTNVDTQYF
few,TRBV6-2/TRBV6-3,-,TRBJ2-2,13,TGTGCCAGCAGTTACTCGCTGCCCGGGGAGCTGTTTTTT,CASSYSLPGELFF
-,TRBV6-5,TRBD1,TRBJ1-1,16,TGTGCCAGCAGTTACTTAGGACAGGTTACGAACACTGAAGCTTTCTTT,CASSYLGQVTNTEAFF
-,TRBV12-3/TRBV12-4,-,TRBJ2-5,14,TGTGCCAGCACGGACCGCACCGACCAAGAGACCCAGTACTTC,CASTDRTDQETQYF
-,TRBV10-3,-,TRBJ2-7,11,TGTGCCATCAGCGCAGCGGGCGAGCAGTACTTC,CAISAAGEQYF
-,TRBV6-6,-,TRBJ2-5,14,TGTGCCAGCAGTTCCCCGGCCCTCTCAGAGACCCAGTACTTC,CASSSPALSETQYF
-,TRBV9,TRBD1,TRBJ1-5,14,TGTGCCAGCGCCCGGACAGGGCTGGATCAGCCCCAGCATTTT,CASARTGLDQPQHF
few,TRBV6-2/TRBV6-3,-,TRBJ1-5,16,TGTGCCAGCCGGCAAATCGGAGGACAGAAAGATCAGCCCCAGCATTTT,CASRQIGGQKDQPQHF
few,TRBV27,-,TRBJ2-2,15,TGTGCCAGCAGACCCTGGGGTGCGAACACCGGGGAGCTGTTTTTT,CASRPWGANTGELFF
-,TRBV5-1,-,TRBJ2-5,14,TGCGCCAGCAGCTTAAGGGGATCCCAAGAGACCCAGTACTTC,CASSLRGSQETQYF
few,TRBV3-1,TRBD1,TRBJ2-2,15,TGTGCCAGCAGCCGAGGGACAGGGTTTACCGGGGAGCTGTTTTTT,CASSRGTGFTGELFF
-,TRBV4-2,TRBD1,TRBJ1-6,16,TGTGCCAGCAGCGCACAAAAGGGACAGGCAGATTCACCCCTCCACTTT,CASSAQKGQADSPLHF
-,TRBV27,TRBD2,TRBJ2-3,15,TGTGCCAGCAGTTCACCAGCGGGGAACACAGATACGCAGTATTTT,CASSSPAGNTDTQYF
many,TRBV7-9,TRBD2,TRBJ2-5,17,TGTGCCAGCAGCTTAGGGACTAGCGGGGGCGGCGGCGAGACCCAGTACTTC,CASSLGTSGGGGETQYF
-,TRBV4-3,-,TRBJ2-4,13,TGCGCCAGCAGCCAAGCGGGCGAAGACATTCAGTACTTC,CASSQAGEDIQYF
-,TRBV5-1,-,TRBJ2-1,15,TGCGCCAGCAGCACACAGGGAGAGGGCTACAATGAGCAGTTCTTC,CASSTQGEGYNEQFF
few,TRBV7-9,-,TRBJ1-1,11,TGTGCCAGCAGCTCCTCAGATGAAGCTTTCTTT,CASSSSDEAFF
-,TRBV6-6,TRBD1,TRBJ1-6,16,TGTGCCAGCAGTTTAACACTGACAGGGGATAATTCACCCCTCCACTTT,CASSLTLTGDNSPLHF